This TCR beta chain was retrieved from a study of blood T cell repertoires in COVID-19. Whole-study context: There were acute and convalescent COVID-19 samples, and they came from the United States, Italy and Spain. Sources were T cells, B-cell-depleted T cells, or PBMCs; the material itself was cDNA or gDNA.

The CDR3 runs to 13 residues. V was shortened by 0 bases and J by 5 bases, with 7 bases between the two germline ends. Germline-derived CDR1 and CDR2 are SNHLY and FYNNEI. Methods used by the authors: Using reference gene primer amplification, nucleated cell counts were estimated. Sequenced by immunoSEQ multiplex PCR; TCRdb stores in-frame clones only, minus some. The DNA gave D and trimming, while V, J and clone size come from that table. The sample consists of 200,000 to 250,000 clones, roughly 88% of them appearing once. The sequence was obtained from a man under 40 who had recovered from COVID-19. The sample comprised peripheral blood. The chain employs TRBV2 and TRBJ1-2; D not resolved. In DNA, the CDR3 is TGTGCCAGCAGTGAAGCGGAGGGATATGGCTACACCTTC. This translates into CASSEAEGYGYTF.